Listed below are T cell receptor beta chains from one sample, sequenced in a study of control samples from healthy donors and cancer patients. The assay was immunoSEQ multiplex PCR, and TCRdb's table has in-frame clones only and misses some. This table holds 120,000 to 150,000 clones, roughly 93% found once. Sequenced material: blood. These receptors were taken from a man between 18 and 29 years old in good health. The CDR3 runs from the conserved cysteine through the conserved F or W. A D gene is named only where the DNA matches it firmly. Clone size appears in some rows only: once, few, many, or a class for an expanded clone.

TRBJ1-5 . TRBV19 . TGTGCCAGTAGTATAGTAGGAGTTAATCAGCCCCAGCATTTT CASSIVGVNQPQHF
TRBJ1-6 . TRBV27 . TGTGCCAGCAGCCGGGGAAATTCACCCCTCCACTTT CASSRGNSPLHF
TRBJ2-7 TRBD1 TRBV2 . TGTGCCAGCAGTGCAGGGGGTACCTCCTACGAGCAGTACTTC CASSAGGTSYEQYF
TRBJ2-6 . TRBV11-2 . TGTGCCAGCAGCTTCAGGCTTGGGGCCAACGTCCTGACTTTC CASSFRLGANVLTF
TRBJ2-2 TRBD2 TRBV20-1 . TGCAGTGCTAGTGGACTAGCGGGAGAGGTGAACACCGGGGAGCTGTTTTTT CSASGLAGEVNTGELFF
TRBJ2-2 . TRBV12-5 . TGTGCTAGTGGTCTTTGGAGCACCGGGGAGCTGTTTTTT CASGLWSTGELFF
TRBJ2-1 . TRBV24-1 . TGTGCCACCAGTGATCGACTCAATGAGCAGTTCTTC CATSDRLNEQFF
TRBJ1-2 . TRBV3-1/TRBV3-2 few TGTGCCAGCAGCCAAGCGCCGGGGGCGGGCTATGGCTACACCTTC CASSQAPGAGYGYTF
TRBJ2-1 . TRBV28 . TGTGCCAGCAGTTATGAGTACAATGAGCAGTTCTTC CASSYEYNEQFF
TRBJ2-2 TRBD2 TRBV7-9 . TGTGCCTCGACTAGCGGGACCGGGGAGCTGTTTTTT CASTSGTGELFF
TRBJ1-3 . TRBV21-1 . TGTGCCAGCAGCGGAAACAGGGGCGACTCTGGAAACACCATATATTTT CASSGNRGDSGNTIYF
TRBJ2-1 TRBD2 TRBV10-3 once TGTGCCATCAGTGAACCCCTAGCAAGCGGGAGGGCCTACAATGAGCAGTTCTTC CAISEPLASGRAYNEQFF
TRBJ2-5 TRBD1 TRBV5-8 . TGTGCCAGCAGCTTGAGGACAGGACGCCAAGAGACCCAGTACTTC CASSLRTGRQETQYF
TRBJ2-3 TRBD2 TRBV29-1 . TGCAGCGTTGGGACTAGGAGTTGGACAGATACGCAGTATTTT CSVGTRSWTDTQYF
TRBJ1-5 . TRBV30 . TGTGCCTGGAGGCCACACCTCAATCAGCCCCAGCATTTT CAWRPHLNQPQHF
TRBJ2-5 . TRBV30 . TGTGCCTGGAGGGGAATGCAAGAGACCCAGTACTTC CAWRGMQETQYF
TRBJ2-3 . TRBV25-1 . TGTGCCAGCAGTGTTCTAGGAGATACGCAGTATTTT CASSVLGDTQYF
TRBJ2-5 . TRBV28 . TGTGCCAGCAGTTCCGTGGCCCTTAATCGAGGGACCCAGTACTTC CASSSVALNRGTQYF
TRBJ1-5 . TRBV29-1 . TGCAGCGTTGGCGGCCAGCGCAATCAGCCCCAGCATTTT CSVGGQRNQPQHF
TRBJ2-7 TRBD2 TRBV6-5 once TGTGCCAGCAGCCGAAGGGGACTAGCGGGAGGGGAGCAGTACTTC CASSRRGLAGGEQYF
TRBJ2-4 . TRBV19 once TGTGCCAGTAGGGAACGGGACCGCAGTTATTCAGAAGCCAAAAACATTCAGTACTTC CASRERDRSYSEAKNIQYF
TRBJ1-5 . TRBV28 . TGTGCCAGCGCGCAGGGTGGGCGATCGTCCCAGCATTTT CASAQGGRSSQHF
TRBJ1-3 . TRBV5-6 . TGTGCCAGCAGCTTGGTCGCGGGAAAGGGAAACACCATATATTTT CASSLVAGKGNTIYF
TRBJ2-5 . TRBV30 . TGTGCCTGGGGGACCTCCGGGGAGACCCAGTACTTC CAWGTSGETQYF
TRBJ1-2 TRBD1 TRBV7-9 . TGTGCCAGCAGCTTACCGACCGGACAGGGCTACTATGGCTACACCTTC CASSLPTGQGYYGYTF
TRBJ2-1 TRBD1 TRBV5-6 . TGTGCCAGCAGCTTGGGGACAGGGGGGTACTACAATGAGCAGTTCTTC CASSLGTGGYYNEQFF
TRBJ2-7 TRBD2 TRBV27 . TGTGCCAGCAGTCCGACTAGCGGGAGGGCCTTGCGGCTCGAGCAGTACTTC CASSPTSGRALRLEQYF
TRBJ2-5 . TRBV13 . TGTGCCAGCAGCCCCAGAGAACGGGGACAAGAGACCCAGTACTTC CASSPRERGQETQYF